A single sample gave rise to the 21 T cell receptor beta chains below, sequenced in a study of T cells in Graves' hyperthyroidism and ophthalmopathy. Amplification of TCR beta CDR3 regions used RNA as the template. In the first-round RT-PCR of the TCR CDR3, the HTBI primer set was used. TCRdb itself ran the multiplex PCR reads through MiXCR, one entry per CDR3 protein. The sample yields roughly 400,000 distinct CDR3 sequences, more than 12% seen once. The specimen sequenced was blood. The receptors stem from a man aged 45-60 years with Graves' ophthalmopathy.

The chain links TRBV29-1 to TRBJ2-1; 7 nucleotides line up with TRBD2. With 4 bases clipped from V and 10 bases from J, the junction kept 22 bases outside the gene matches. The CDR3 consists of 17 residues. Germline lookup yields CDR1 SQVTM and CDR2 ANQGSEA. CDR3 nucleotides: TGCAGCGTTGTCGGCGGGGGTCGGGGACTGGGGACCCACGAGCAGTTCTTC. Residues: CSVVGGGRGLGTHEQFF.

This chain links TRBV5-1 with TRBJ2-5; tentatively, D is TRBD2 (5 bases). Between the trimmed V and J ends, which lost 0 bases and 4 bases, there was a span of 16 bases. Looked up from germline, CDR1 is SGHRS and CDR2 is YFSETQ. This CDR3 spans 16 amino acids. The CDR3 reads CASSLAGGLAGETQYF. The CDR3 DNA is TGCGCCAGCAGCTTGGCGGGCGGCCTAGCCGGAGAGACCCAGTACTTC.

In its sample, this clonotype was seen a few times. The chain carries TRBV19 and TRBJ2-1, with D tentatively TRBD2 (6 bases). The CDR3 runs 15 residues. Trimming took 1 base from V and 4 from J, leaving 11 bases between them. CDR1 is LNHDA, CDR2 SQIVND, per germline (reference sequence). The CDR3 DNA reads TGTGCCAGTAGTATAGGCGTACGGGAGTACAATGAGCAGTTCTTC. As protein: CASSIGVREYNEQFF.

In its sample, this clonotype was seen many times. The rearrangement links TRBV11-2 to TRBJ2-1, with D perhaps TRBD1 (6 bases). The ends were cut back, 0 bases at V and 10 bases at J, with 13 bases in the middle. CDR1 and CDR2 (germline): SGHAT, FQNNGV. CDR3 length: 14 residues. CDR3 coding DNA: TGTGCCAGCAGCTTAGATACAGGGACGAGGGAGCAGTTCTTC. As protein: CASSLDTGTREQFF.

The chain is built from TRBV30 and TRBJ1-6; perhaps TRBD1 as D (6 bases). CDR3 length equals 14 residues. Per the germline V gene, CDR1 is GTSNPN and CDR2 is SVGIG (reference sequence). V was shortened by 0 bases and J by 7 bases, with 10 bases between the two germline ends. The CDR3 here is CAWSVLRGNSPLHF. The CDR3 DNA follows: TGTGCCTGGAGTGTACTTAGGGGGAATTCACCCCTCCACTTT.

This clonotype was picked up many times. V and J are TRBV20-1 and TRBJ2-1; 12 bases agree with TRBD2. The CDR3 covers 14 residues. Unmatched junction bases numbered 7, after V lost 6 bases and J lost 7 bases. The germline V gene encodes CDR1 DFQATT and CDR2 SNEGSKA (reference sequence). In DNA, the CDR3 is TGCAGTGCCGGACAGACTAGCGGGAGAAATGAGCAGTTCTTC. Protein sequence: CSAGQTSGRNEQFF.

This sequence joins TRBV6-1 and TRBJ2-7; 9 bases are shared with TRBD1. The CDR3 spans 14 residues. Germline CDR1 MNHNS, CDR2 SASEGT. V lost 4 bases and J lost 7; bases outside the gene matches: 8. CDR3 DNA sequence: TGTGCCAGCAGTGGAGGACAGGGGACGAGGGAGCAGTACTTC. As protein: CASSGGQGTREQYF.

The chain uses TRBV29-1 and TRBJ2-2, with D tentatively TRBD1 or TRBD2 (7 bases each). The V gene's germline CDR1 is SQVTM and CDR2 ANQGSEA. The V end was cut by 5 bases, the J end by 6 bases, with 10 bases between. The CDR3 covers 12 residues. DNA of the CDR3: TGCAGCGTTTCAGGGGGGGCCGGGGAGCTGTTTTTT. This gives the protein CSVSGGAGELFF.

The chain recombines TRBV5-1 with TRBJ2-7; 8 bases align to TRBD1. The length of the CDR3 is 14 residues. V was clipped by 0 bases and J by 4 bases; unmatched bases: 3. Germline V gene lookup returns CDR1 SGHRS and CDR2 YFSETQ. CDR3 bases: TGCGCCAGCAGCTTGGGACAGGGGTGGTACGAGCAGTACTTC. Translation: CASSLGQGWYEQYF. The full variable domain, in which reference TRBV5-1 and TRBJ2-7 provide the parts outside the CDR3, is KAGVTQTPRYLIKTRGQQVTLSCSPISGHRSVSWYQQTPGQGLQFLFEYFSETQRNKGNFPGRFSGRQFSNSRSEMNVSTLELGDSALYLCASSLGQGWYEQYFGPGTRLTVT.

This clonotype has at least ten counts. This chain links TRBV12-3 or TRBV12-4 with TRBJ2-3; TRBD1 agrees at 8 bases. This CDR3 spans 15 amino acids. V trimming: 6 bases; J trimming: 0 bases; junction bases outside the gene matches: 5. The CDR3 DNA reads as TGTGCCAGCAGCAAACAGGGGGGAAGCACAGATACGCAGTATTTT. Encoded protein: CASSKQGGSTDTQYF.

This clonotype was counted many times. The V gene is TRBV7-8, the J gene TRBJ1-4; TRBD1 might be the D (6 bases). There are 14 residues in the CDR3. Germline V gene data show CDR1 as SGHVS and CDR2 as FQNEAQ. The V gene lost 2 bases and the J gene lost 8 bases, with 12 bases spanning the gap. The CDR3 nucleotides are TGTGCCAGCAGCTTATCGGGACAAGGAGAAAAACTGTTTTTT. Translating it yields CASSLSGQGEKLFF.

This clonotype was seen ten or more times. The chain combines TRBV3-1 with TRBJ2-3; D perhaps matches TRBD2 (6 bases). Looked up from germline, CDR1 is LGHDT and CDR2 is YNNKEL (reference sequence). The CDR3 extends over 16 amino acids. Trimming left V 4 bases short and J 4 bases short, with 18 bases between. The chain's CDR3 is CASSLRESGSADTQYF. The CDR3 DNA is TGTGCCAGCAGCCTAAGGGAAAGCGGGTCTGCAGATACGCAGTATTTT.

The V gene is TRBV7-3, the J gene TRBJ2-1; 7 bases map to TRBD2. V shed 4 bases and J 4 bases; nucleotides not matched to a gene: 7. There are 15 residues in the CDR3. Per germline, CDR1 SGHTA and CDR2 FQGTGA. DNA of the CDR3: TGTGCCAGCAGCTCAGAAGCGGGGTTGTACAATGAGCAGTTCTTC. It specifies CASSSEAGLYNEQFF.

This clonotype was found many times. The V gene is TRBV20-1, the J gene TRBJ2-1; 7 bases are shared with TRBD1. CDR3 length equals 15 residues. V lost 1 base, J lost 4 bases, and 7 bases stayed unmatched. Germline lookup yields CDR1 DFQATT and CDR2 SNEGSKA (reference sequence). The CDR3 DNA reads TGCAGTGCTAGAGCGGGACAGAAGGGATACAATGAGCAGTTCTTC. It encodes CSARAGQKGYNEQFF.

Many counts were recorded for this clonotype. CDR3 region: CASSYSASGSYEQYF. The CDR3 DNA follows: TGTGCCAGCAGTTACTCGGCTAGCGGGAGCTACGAGCAGTACTTC. The rearrangement links TRBV6-5 to TRBJ2-7; 10 bases agree with TRBD2. This CDR3 spans 15 amino acids. Germline CDR1 MNHEY, CDR2 SVGAGI. With 0 bases clipped from V and 3 bases from J, the junction kept 2 bases outside the gene matches.

This clonotype occurred many times. This chain uses TRBV28 with TRBJ1-2; D may be TRBD1 (5 bases). Deletions cut 1 base from V and 6 bases from J, with 6 bases between. The CDR3 covers 12 residues. Germline CDR1 reads MDHEN; CDR2 reads SYDVKM. CDR3 sequence (DNA): TGTGCCAGCAGTTTATTAGGGGATGGCTACACCTTC. Translating gives CASSLLGDGYTF.

This clonotype was picked up many times. The chain recombines TRBV5-1 with TRBJ2-2; the match to TRBD2 covers 7 bases. This CDR3 contains 14 residues. CDR1 and CDR2 (germline): SGHRS, YFSETQ. V was pared by 4 bases and J by 5 bases, with 5 bases of the junction left unmatched. The CDR3 loop reads CASSGNSGTGELFF. The CDR3, as DNA: TGCGCCAGCAGCGGAAATAGCGGGACCGGGGAGCTGTTTTTT. The entire variable domain, with the rest obtained from reference TRBV5-1 and TRBJ2-2, is as follows: KAGVTQTPRYLIKTRGQQVTLSCSPISGHRSVSWYQQTPGQGLQFLFEYFSETQRNKGNFPGRFSGRQFSNSRSEMNVSTLELGDSALYLCASSGNSGTGELFFGEGSRLTVL.

This clonotype was recorded at least ten times. The rearrangement links TRBV6-1 to TRBJ2-3; D may be TRBD2 (6 bases). This CDR3 is 15 amino acids long. Trimming took off 2 bases at V and 3 bases at J, with 12 bases between the two ends. Germline loops: CDR1 MNHNS, CDR2 SASEGT. The CDR3 protein is CASSELRGRTDTQYF. The CDR3 nucleotides read TGTGCCAGCAGTGAATTGAGAGGGAGGACAGATACGCAGTATTTT.

There are many counts of this clonotype. The chain couples TRBV11-2 to TRBJ2-7; tentative D call: TRBD2 (5 bases). The CDR3 sequence is 13 residues long. V shed 1 base and J shed 6 bases, with 10 bases lying between them. Per germline, CDR1 SGHAT and CDR2 FQNNGV. In nucleotides, the CDR3 is TGTGCCAGCAGCTTAGGAGTTGCGGGCGAGCAGTACTTC. Translating gives CASSLGVAGEQYF.

This clonotype occurred many times. The chain links TRBV7-9 to TRBJ1-4, with D hard to call. V shed 4 bases and J shed 8 bases, with 17 bases lying between them. CDR3 length equals 15 residues. Germline V gene lookup returns CDR1 SEHNR and CDR2 FQNEAQ (reference sequence). CDR3 sequence (DNA): TGTGCCAGCAGCTCCGGGTCCCGCCCGCGGGAAAAACTGTTTTTT. As protein: CASSSGSRPREKLFF.

This clonotype has at least ten counts. The chain combines TRBV2 with TRBJ2-1; TRBD2 might be the D (5 bases). Germline CDR1 and CDR2: SNHLY and FYNNEI. V lost 8 bases, J lost 0 bases, and 14 bases lay in between. The CDR3 has 15 amino acids. CDR3: CASGREETSYNEQFF. For the CDR3, the DNA is TGTGCCAGCGGGAGAGAGGAGACCTCCTACAATGAGCAGTTCTTC.